A single sample is the source of the 9 T cell receptor beta chains below, sequenced in a study of cytotoxic CD8 clonotypes in ibrutinib-treated CLL. The protocol was immunoSEQ multiplex PCR, while the TCRdb copy is restricted to in-frame clones and leaves out a portion. The data contain about 200,000 clones, just under 80% of them singletons. The sample in question was PBMCs, obtained after 12 months of ibrutinib treatment. Receptor source: a human donor with chronic lymphocytic leukemia.

The gene calls are TRBV5-6 and TRBJ1-6, with D perhaps TRBD1 (5 bases). CDR1 SGHDT and CDR2 YYEEEE come from the germline V gene. V was shortened by 4 bases and J by 2 bases, with 13 bases between the two germline ends. This CDR3 region has 16 residues. The CDR3 DNA sequence: TGTGCCAGCAGCGGGGACCCAGGCGCCTATAATTCACCCCTCCACTTT. Translation gives CASSGDPGAYNSPLHF.

There are a few counts of this clone. The chain links TRBV27 to TRBJ2-7, with D perhaps TRBD1 (6 bases). In germline, CDR1 is MNHEY, CDR2 SMNVEV (reference sequence). The CDR3 extends over 16 amino acids. The V end lost 6 bases, the J end lost 3 bases, and 21 bases lay between the germline ends. The CDR3 nucleotides read TGTGCCAGCAGCCCCGATCGAGGGATCAGGGGCTACGAGCAGTACTTC. It yields the protein CASSPDRGIRGYEQYF.

The chain is built from TRBV5-8 and TRBJ1-1, with a tentative D call TRBD1 (6 bases). Germline values: CDR1 SGHTS, CDR2 YDEGEE. CDR3 length: 15 amino acids. V lost 2 bases and J lost 2, with 13 bases in between. Here the CDR3 reads CASSFPGGGNTEAFF. DNA of the CDR3: TGTGCCAGCAGCTTCCCTGGGGGGGGCAACACTGAAGCTTTCTTT. The complete variable domain, with remaining parts taken from reference TRBV5-8 and TRBJ1-1, reads EAGVTQSPTHLIKTRGQQATLRCSPISGHTSVYWYQQALGLGLQFLLWYDEGEERNRGNFPPRFSGRQFPNYSSELNVNALELEDSALYLCASSFPGGGNTEAFFGQGTRLTVV.

The chain employs TRBV5-6 and TRBJ2-7; 10 positions agree with TRBD1. The CDR3 has 15 residues. Germline V lookup: CDR1 SGHDT, CDR2 YYEEEE. With V trimmed by 3 bases and J by 4 bases, 7 bases remained unmatched. The CDR3 nucleotides are TGTGCCAGCAGCTACGGGACAGGGGTAGGGTACGAGCAGTACTTC. Encoded protein: CASSYGTGVGYEQYF.

The chain is built from TRBV6-5 and TRBJ1-4; 7 bases align to TRBD1. V lost 4 bases to trimming and J lost 6 bases; unmatched junction nucleotides: 8. This CDR3 has 15 residues. Looked up from germline, CDR1 is MNHEY and CDR2 is SVGAGI. The CDR3 region has the DNA TGTGCCAGCAGTTCCGCAGACAGGGCGGATGAAAAACTGTTTTTT. Amino acid sequence: CASSSADRADEKLFF.

The chain employs TRBV10-3 and TRBJ2-1; perhaps TRBD2 as D (5 bases). The CDR3 extends over 13 amino acids. Trimming took off 7 bases at V and 5 bases at J, with 12 bases between the two ends. The germline V gene encodes CDR1 ENHRY and CDR2 SYGVKD. CDR3 residues: CAIIAGNNNEQFF. CDR3 coding DNA: TGTGCCATCATCGCCGGGAATAACAATGAGCAGTTCTTC.

This sequence joins TRBV7-2 and TRBJ2-4; 7 nucleotides align to TRBD2. CDR1 and CDR2 (germline): SGHTA, FQGNSA. The junction had 2 bases not matched to a gene; V was cut back by 6 bases and J by 6 bases. The CDR3 length is 12 residues. CDR3 in amino acids: CASRGGGNIQYF. The CDR3, as DNA: TGTGCCAGCAGAGGCGGGGGAAACATTCAGTACTTC.

This sequence joins TRBV29-1 and TRBJ1-1; weak D call: TRBD1 (6 bases). V lost 2 bases and J 2 bases, leaving 9 bases between the germline ends. CDR3 length: 13 residues. Germline V gene data show CDR1 as SQVTM and CDR2 as ANQGSEA. The CDR3 protein is CSVEPDSNTEAFF. Written as DNA, the CDR3 is TGCAGCGTTGAACCGGACAGCAACACTGAAGCTTTCTTT.

This chain joins TRBV25-1 and TRBJ1-1; 9 bases agree with TRBD1. Germline trimming cut 4 bases from V and 9 bases from J; bases unmatched to any gene: 3. Germline V lookup: CDR1 MGHDK, CDR2 SYGVNS. The CDR3 contains 12 residues. As DNA, the CDR3 is TGTGCCAGCAGTGGGGACAGGGTTAAAGCTTTCTTT. Its protein is CASSGDRVKAFF. Full variable domain (remainder filled in from reference TRBV25-1 and TRBJ1-1): EADIYQTPRYLVIGTGKKITLECSQTMGHDKMYWYQQDPGMELHLIHYSYGVNSTEKGDLSSESTVSRIRTEHFPLTLESARPSHTSQYLCASSGDRVKAFFGQGTRLTVV.